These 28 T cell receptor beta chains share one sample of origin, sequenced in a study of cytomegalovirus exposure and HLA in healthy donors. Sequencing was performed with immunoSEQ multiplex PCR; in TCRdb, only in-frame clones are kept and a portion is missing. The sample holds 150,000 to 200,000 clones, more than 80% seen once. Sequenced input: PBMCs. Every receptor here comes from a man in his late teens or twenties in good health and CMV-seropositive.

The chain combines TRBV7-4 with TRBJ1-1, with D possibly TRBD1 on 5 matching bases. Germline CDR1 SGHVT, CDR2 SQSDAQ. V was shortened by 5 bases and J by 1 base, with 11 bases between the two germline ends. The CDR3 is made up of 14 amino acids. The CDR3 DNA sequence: TGTGCCAGCAGCCGATCACAGGAGAACACTGAAGCTTTCTTT. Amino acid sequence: CASSRSQENTEAFF.

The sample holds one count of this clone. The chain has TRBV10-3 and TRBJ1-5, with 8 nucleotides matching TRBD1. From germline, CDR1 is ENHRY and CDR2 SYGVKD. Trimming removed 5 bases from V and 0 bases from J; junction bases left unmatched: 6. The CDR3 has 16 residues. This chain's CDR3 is CAISREGQGSNQPQHF. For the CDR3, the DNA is TGTGCCATCAGTCGAGAAGGACAGGGTAGCAATCAGCCCCAGCATTTT.

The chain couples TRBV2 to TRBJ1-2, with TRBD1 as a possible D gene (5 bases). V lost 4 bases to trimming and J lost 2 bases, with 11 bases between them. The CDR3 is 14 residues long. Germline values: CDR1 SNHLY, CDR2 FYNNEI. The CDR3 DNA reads TGTGCCAGCAGTGCAGACAGCAACAACTATGGCTACACCTTC. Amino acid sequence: CASSADSNNYGYTF.

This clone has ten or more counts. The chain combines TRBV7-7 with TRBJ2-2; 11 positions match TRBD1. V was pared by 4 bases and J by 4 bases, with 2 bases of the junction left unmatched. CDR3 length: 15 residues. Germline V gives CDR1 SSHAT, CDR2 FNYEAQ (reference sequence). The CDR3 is CASSSGTGGTGELFF. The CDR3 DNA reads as TGTGCCAGCAGCTCCGGGACAGGGGGCACCGGGGAGCTGTTTTTT.

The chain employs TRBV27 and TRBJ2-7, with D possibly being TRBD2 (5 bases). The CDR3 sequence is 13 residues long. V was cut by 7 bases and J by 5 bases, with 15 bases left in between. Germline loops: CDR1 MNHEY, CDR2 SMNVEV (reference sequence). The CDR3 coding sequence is TGTGCCAGCATGATGGCACTAGGGAACGAGCAGTACTTC. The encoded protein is CASMMALGNEQYF.

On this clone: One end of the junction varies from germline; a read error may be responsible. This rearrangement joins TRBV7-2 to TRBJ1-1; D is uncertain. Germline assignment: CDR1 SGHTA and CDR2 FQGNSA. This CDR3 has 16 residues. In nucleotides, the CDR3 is TGTGCCAGCAGGGGAGGCACTTTTTTCATGAACGCTGAAGCTTTCTTT. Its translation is CASRGGTFFMNAEAFF.

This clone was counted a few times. CDR3 residues: CASSSQGYEQFF. As DNA, the CDR3 is TGTGCCAGCAGCTCACAGGGTTATGAGCAGTTCTTC. V and J are TRBV7-9 and TRBJ2-1, with a weak D call TRBD1 (6 bases). Between the trimmed V and J ends, which lost 4 bases and 8 bases, there was a span of 9 bases. This CDR3 contains 12 residues. The germline V gene encodes CDR1 SEHNR and CDR2 FQNEAQ (reference sequence).

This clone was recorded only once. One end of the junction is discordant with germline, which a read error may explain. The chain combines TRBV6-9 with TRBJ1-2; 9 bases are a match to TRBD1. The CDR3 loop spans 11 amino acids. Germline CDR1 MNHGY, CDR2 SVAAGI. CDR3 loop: CALRGTGISGF. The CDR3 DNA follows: TGTGCCCTACGAGGGACAGGGATCTCTGGATTC.

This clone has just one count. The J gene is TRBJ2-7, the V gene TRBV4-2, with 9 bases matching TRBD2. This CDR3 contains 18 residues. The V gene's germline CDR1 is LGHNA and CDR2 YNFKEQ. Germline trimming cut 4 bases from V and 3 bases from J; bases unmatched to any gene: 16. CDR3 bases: TGTGCCAGCAGCCCCCCTCAGGGTTTAGCGGGAGAAATCTACGAGCAGTACTTC. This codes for CASSPPQGLAGEIYEQYF.

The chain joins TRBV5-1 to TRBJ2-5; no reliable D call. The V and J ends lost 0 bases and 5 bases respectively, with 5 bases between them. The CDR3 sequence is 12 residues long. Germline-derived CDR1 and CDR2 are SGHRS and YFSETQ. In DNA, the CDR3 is TGCGCCAGCAGCTTGGCCTTGGAGACCCAGTACTTC. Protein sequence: CASSLALETQYF.

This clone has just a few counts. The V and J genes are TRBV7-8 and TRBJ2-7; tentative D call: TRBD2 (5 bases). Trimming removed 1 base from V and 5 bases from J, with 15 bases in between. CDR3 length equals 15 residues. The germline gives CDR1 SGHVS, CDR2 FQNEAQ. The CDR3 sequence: CASSLVGLTGNEQYF. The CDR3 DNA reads TGTGCCAGCAGCTTAGTGGGCTTGACGGGAAACGAGCAGTACTTC.

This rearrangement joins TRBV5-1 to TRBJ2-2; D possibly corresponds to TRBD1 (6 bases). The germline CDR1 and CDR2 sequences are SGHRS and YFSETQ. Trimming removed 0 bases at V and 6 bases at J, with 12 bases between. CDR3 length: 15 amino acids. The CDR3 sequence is CASSLEPGVPGELFF. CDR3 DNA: TGCGCCAGCAGCTTGGAACCAGGGGTGCCCGGGGAGCTGTTTTTT.

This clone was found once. CDR3 in DNA: TGTGCCAGCAGTGAACCCCCGGCCGGGGAGCTGTTTTTT. This codes for CASSEPPAGELFF. The chain combines TRBV6-1 with TRBJ2-2; D gene uncertain. The V gene lost 2 bases and the J gene lost 6 bases, with 7 bases spanning the gap. The CDR3 length is 13 residues. The V gene's germline CDR1 is MNHNS and CDR2 SASEGT.

CDR3 in DNA: TGTGCCAGCAGTGTCGGGACAGGGAAGGTAGATACGCAGTATTTT. Translating it yields CASSVGTGKVDTQYF. This chain links TRBV27 with TRBJ2-3; 9 bases are shared with TRBD1. The CDR3 contains 15 residues. CDR1 and CDR2 (germline): MNHEY, SMNVEV (reference sequence). The V segment lost 5 bases and the J segment 5 bases; nucleotides outside the gene matches: 8.

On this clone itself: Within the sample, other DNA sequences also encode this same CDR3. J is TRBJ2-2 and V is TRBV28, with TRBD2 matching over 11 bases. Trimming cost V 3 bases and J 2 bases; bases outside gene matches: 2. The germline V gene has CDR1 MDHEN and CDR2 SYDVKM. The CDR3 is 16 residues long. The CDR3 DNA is TGTGCCAGCAGTTTTAGCGGGAGGGGAAACACCGGGGAGCTGTTTTTT. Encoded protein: CASSFSGRGNTGELFF.

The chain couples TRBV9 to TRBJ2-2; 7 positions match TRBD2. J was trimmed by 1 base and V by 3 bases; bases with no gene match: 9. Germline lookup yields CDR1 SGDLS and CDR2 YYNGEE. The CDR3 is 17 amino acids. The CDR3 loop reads CASSGPWGGRNTGELFF. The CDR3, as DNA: TGTGCCAGCAGCGGCCCGTGGGGGGGACGGAACACCGGGGAGCTGTTTTTT.

The CDR3, as DNA: TGTGCCAGCAGCCCCCGCTGGGGGGGCGAGCAGTACTTC. It translates to CASSPRWGGEQYF. The rearrangement joins TRBV7-9 to TRBJ2-7; 7 bases agree with TRBD2. Germline CDR1 reads SEHNR; CDR2 reads FQNEAQ (reference sequence). The CDR3 consists of 13 residues. The junction had 7 bases not matched to a gene; V was cut back by 5 bases and J by 6 bases.

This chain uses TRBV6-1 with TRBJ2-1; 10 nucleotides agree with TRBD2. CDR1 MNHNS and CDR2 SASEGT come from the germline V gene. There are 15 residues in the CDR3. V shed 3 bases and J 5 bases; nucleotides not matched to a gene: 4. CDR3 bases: TGTGCCAGCAGTGACAGCGGGAGGGTAGACAATGAGCAGTTCTTC. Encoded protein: CASSDSGRVDNEQFF.

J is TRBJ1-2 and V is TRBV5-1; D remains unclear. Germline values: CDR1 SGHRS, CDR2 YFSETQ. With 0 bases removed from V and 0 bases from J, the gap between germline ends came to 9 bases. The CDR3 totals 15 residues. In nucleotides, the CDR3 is TGCGCCAGCAGCTTGGAAGGCCTAGCTAACTATGGCTACACCTTC. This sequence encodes CASSLEGLANYGYTF.

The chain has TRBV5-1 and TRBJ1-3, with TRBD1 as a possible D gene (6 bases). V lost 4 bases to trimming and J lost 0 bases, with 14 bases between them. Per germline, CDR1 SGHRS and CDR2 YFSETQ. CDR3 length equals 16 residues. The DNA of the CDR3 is TGCGCCAGCAGCCCTCAACAGGGTGGCTCTGGAAACACCATATATTTT. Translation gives CASSPQQGGSGNTIYF.

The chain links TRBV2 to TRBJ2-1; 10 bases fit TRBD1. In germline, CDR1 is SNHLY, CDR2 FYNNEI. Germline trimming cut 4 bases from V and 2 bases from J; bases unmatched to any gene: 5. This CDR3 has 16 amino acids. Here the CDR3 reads CASSGTGTGAYNEQFF. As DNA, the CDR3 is TGTGCCAGCAGTGGAACCGGGACAGGGGCCTACAATGAGCAGTTCTTC.

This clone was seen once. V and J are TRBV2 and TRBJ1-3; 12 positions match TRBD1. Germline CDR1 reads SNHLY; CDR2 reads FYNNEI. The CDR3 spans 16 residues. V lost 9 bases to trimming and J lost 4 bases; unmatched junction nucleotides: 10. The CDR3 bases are TGTGCCAGTCAACGGGACAGGGGGCTTTCGGGAAACACCATATATTTT. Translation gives CASQRDRGLSGNTIYF.

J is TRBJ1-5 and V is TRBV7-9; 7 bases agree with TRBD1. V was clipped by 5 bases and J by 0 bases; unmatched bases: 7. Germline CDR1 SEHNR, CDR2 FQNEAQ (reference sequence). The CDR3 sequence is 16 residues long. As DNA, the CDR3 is TGTGCCAGCAGCCCCGGAACAGGGGTTAGCAATCAGCCCCAGCATTTT. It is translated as CASSPGTGVSNQPQHF.

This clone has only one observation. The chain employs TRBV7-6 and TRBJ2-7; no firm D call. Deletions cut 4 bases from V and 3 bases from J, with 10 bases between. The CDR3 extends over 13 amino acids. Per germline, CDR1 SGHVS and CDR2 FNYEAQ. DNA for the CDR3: TGTGCCAGCAGCTCCGCCTACAGCTACGAGCAGTACTTC. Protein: CASSSAYSYEQYF.

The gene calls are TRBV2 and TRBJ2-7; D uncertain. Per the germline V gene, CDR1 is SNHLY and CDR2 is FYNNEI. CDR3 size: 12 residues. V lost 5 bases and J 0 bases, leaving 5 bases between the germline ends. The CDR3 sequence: CASSSISYEQYF. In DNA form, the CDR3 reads TGTGCCAGCAGTTCAATCTCCTACGAGCAGTACTTC.

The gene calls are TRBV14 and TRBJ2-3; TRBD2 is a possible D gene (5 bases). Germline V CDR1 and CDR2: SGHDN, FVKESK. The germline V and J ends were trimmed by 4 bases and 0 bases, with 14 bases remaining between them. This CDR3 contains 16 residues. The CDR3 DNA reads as TGTGCCAGCAGCCCCCCTTGGGGAGCTAGCACAGATACGCAGTATTTT. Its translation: CASSPPWGASTDTQYF.

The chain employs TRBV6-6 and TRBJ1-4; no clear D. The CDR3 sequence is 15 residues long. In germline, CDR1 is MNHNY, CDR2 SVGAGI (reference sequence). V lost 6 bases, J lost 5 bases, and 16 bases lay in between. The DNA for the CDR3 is TGTGCCAGCAGCCCACTAGGACTGCCGAATGAAAAACTGTTTTTT. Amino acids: CASSPLGLPNEKLFF.

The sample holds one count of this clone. The CDR3 region is CARSSNRGTYEQYF. DNA of the CDR3: TGTGCCAGATCAAGCAACAGGGGAACCTACGAGCAGTACTTC. J is TRBJ2-7 and V is TRBV5-3, with 7 bases lining up with TRBD1. TRBV5-3 is an open reading frame whose function is uncertain. Trimming took 7 bases from V and 2 from J; bases not matched to a gene: 9. The CDR3 is 14 residues long.